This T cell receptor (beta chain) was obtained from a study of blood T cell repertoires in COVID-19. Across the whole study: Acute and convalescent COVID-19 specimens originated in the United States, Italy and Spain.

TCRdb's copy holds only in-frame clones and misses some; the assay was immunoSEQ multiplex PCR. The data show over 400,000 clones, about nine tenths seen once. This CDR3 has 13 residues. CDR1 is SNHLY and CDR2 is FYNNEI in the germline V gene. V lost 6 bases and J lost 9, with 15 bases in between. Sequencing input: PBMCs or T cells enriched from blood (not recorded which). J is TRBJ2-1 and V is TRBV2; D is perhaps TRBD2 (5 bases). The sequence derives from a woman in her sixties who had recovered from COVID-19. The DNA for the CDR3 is TGTGCCAGCAGCACCGGAGGTGGATTTGAGCAGTTCTTC. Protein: CASSTGGGFEQFF.